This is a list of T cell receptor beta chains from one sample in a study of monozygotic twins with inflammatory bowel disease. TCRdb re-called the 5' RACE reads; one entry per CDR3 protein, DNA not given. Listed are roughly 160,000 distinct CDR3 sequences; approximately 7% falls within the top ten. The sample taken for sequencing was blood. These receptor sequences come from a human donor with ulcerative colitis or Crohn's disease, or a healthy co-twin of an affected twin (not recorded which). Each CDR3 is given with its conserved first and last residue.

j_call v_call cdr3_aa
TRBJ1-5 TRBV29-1 CSALFTDGNQPQHF
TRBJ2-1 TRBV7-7 CASSSTGLNEQFF
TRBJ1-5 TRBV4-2 CASSERPGGNQPQHF
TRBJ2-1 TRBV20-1 CSASRQGTYNEQFF
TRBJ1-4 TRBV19 CASQGPDGEKLFF
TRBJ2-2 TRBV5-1 CASGARTLNTGELFF
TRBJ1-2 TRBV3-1 CASSLRGYGYTF
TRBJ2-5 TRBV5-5 CASSFERGAETQYF
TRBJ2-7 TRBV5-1 CASSPQGAATYEQYF
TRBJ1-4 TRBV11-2 CASSGLSGGAANEKLFF
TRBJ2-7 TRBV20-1 CSARDILTGEQYF
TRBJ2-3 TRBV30 CAWSPPTGPSGGSSTDTQYF
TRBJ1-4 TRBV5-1 CASSSRGYEKLFF
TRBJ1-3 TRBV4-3 CASSQAAARAKNSGNTIYF
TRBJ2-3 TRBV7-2 CASSSQEIGTDTQYF
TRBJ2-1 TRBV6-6 CASTYRENFNEQFF
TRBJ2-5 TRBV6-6 CAGSRQAQETQYF
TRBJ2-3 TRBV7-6 CASSLGLGSVTQYF
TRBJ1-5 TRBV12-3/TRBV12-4 CASRYHLQDPSNQPQHF
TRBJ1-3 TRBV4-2 CASSQEWDTLTIQDTIYF
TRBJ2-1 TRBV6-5 CASSYSAGDNEQFF
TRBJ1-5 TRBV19 CASRRGEGNNQPQHF
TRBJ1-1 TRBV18 CASSRGSENTEAFF
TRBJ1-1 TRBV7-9 CASSPLAGATEAFF
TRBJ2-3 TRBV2 CASSDSGTDTQYF
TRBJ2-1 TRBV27 CASSSGHMGEQFF
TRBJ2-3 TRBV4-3 CASSQDPGGSGTDTQYF
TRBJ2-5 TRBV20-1 CSARDLRGQETQYF
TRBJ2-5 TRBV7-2 CASSSADSFRETQYF
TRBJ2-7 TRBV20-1 CSASIASGGEQYF
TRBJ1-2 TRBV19 CATEQRGPYYGYTF
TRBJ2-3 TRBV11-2 CASSLIRNGDTQYF
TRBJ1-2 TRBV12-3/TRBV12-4 CASSLGGGGYTF
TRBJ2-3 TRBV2 CASSTSGRKTDTQYF
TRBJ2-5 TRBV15 CATSRDGRQGGTQYF
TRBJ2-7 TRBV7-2 CASSPTSGRGEQYF
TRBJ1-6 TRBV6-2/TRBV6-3 CASSQWLGQGLSPLHF
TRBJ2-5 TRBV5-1 CASLLFPGETQYF
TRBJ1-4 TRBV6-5 CASSYSSGGGEKLFF
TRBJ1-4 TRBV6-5 CASSYVGGTNEKLFF
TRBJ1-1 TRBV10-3 CASTGTGAPEAFF
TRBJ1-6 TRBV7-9 CASSLGQIGINSPLHF
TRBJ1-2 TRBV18 CASSPGQGAYYGYTF
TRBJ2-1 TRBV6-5 CASRGQGFEQFF
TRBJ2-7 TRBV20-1 CSAREWGGYEQYF
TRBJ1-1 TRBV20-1 CSARDTPRATLNTEAFF
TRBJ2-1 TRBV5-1 CASSLTYGDSYNEQFF
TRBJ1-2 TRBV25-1 CASSREYGYTF
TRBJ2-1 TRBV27 CASSLGKLSYNEQFF